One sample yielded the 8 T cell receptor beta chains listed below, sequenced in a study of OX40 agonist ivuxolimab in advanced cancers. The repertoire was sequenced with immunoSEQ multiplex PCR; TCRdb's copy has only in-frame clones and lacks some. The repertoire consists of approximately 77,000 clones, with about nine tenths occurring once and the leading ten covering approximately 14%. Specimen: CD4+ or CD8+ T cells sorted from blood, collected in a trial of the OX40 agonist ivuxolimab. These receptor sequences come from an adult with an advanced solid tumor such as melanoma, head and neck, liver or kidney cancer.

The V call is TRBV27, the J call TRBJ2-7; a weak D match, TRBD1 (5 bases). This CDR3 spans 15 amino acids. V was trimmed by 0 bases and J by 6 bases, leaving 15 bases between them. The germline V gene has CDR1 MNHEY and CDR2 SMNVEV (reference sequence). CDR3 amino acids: CASSLSLTGDLEQYF. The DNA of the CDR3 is TGTGCCAGCAGTTTATCTCTCACAGGAGACCTCGAGCAGTACTTC.

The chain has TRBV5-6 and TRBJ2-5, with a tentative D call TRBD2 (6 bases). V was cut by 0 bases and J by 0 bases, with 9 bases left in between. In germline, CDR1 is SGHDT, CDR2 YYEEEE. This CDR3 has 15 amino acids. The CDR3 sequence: CASSLATSYQETQYF. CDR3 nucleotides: TGTGCCAGCAGCTTGGCAACTAGCTACCAAGAGACCCAGTACTTC.

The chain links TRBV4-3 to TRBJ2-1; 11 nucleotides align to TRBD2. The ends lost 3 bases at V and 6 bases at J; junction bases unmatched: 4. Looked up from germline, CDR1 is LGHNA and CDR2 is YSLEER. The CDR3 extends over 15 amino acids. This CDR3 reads CASSQGTSGFNEQFF. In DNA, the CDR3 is TGCGCCAGCAGCCAGGGGACTAGCGGCTTCAATGAGCAGTTCTTC.

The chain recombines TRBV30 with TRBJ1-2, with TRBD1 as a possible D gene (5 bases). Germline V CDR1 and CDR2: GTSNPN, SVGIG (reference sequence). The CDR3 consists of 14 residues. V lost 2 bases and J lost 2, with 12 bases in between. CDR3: CAWSTGTSNYGYTF. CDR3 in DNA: TGTGCCTGGAGTACTGGGACGTCGAACTATGGCTACACCTTC.

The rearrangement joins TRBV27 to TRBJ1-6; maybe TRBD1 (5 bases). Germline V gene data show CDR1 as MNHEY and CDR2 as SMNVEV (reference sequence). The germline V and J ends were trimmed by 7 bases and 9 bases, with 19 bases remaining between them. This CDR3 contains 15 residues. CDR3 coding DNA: TGTGCCAGCACTCAGGGAAGTGGTGTAGGTTCACCCCTCCACTTT. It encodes CASTQGSGVGSPLHF.

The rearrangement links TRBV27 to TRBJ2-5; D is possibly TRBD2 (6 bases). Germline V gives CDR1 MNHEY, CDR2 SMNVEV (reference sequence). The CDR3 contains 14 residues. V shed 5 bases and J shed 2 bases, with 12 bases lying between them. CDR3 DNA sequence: TGTGCCAGCAGTAGGAGGGTTGGACAAGAGACCCAGTACTTC. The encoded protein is CASSRRVGQETQYF.

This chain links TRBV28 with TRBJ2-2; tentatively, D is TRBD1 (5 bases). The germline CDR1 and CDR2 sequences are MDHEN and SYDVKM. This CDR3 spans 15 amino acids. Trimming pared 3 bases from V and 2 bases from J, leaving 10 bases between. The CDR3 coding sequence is TGTGCCAGCAGTTTCGGACATACAAACACCGGGGAGCTGTTTTTT. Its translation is CASSFGHTNTGELFF.

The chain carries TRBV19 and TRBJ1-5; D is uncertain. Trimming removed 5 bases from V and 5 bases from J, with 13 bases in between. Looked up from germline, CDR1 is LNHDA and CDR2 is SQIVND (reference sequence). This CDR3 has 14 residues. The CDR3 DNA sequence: TGTGCCAGTAGTGCTCCGAGACGGGATCAGCCCCAGCATTTT. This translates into CASSAPRRDQPQHF.